This T cell receptor (beta chain) was captured by sequencing in a study of cytomegalovirus exposure and HLA in healthy donors. Broader study findings: A later analysis by the authors found several of the most significant clusters apparently linked to common viral pathogens. Later analysis identified a missense DCLRE1C variant that was linked to TCR beta V- and J-gene trimming. Sequencing artifact likely explains a cluster of highly shared sequence variants.

V lost 2 bases, J lost 2 bases, and 10 bases lay in between. The germline V gene has CDR1 KGHSH and CDR2 LQKENI. This CDR3 has 15 amino acids. This clone appeared a few times. What it binds is unknown. The primer mix had 60 Vbeta and 13 Jbeta primers. The authors' processing: Later, an analysis found approximately 80 million unique TCR beta chains, and 8.5 million to 12 million of these were shared. The data were produced by immunoSEQ multiplex PCR, yet TCRdb's version contains in-frame clones alone and is incomplete. The V and J calls and the clone size are those of that table, but D and trimming were determined from the DNA. The data show 150,000 to 180,000 clones, with more than 75% seen just once and over 6% held by the top ten.

This chain connects TRBV18 to TRBJ1-5, with D perhaps matching TRBD1 (5 bases). Specimen: PBMCs. The receptor was derived from a man in his thirties or forties in good health and CMV-seropositive. The CDR3 is CASSPSGKGNQPQHF. The CDR3 DNA reads as TGTGCCAGCTCACCATCAGGGAAAGGCAATCAGCCCCAGCATTTT.